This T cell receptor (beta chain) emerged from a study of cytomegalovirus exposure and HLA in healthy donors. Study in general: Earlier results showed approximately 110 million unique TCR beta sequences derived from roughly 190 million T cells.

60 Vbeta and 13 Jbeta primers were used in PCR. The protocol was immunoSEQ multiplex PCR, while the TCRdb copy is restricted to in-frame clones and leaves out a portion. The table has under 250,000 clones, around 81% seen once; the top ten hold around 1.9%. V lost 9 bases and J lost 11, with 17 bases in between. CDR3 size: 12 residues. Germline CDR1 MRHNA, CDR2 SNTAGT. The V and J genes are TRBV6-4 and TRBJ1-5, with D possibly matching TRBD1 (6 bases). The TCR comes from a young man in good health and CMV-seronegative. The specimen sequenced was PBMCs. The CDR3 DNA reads TGTGCCAGAAATGGGGGGGCTAGAGCCCAGCATTTT. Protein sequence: CARNGGARAQHF.